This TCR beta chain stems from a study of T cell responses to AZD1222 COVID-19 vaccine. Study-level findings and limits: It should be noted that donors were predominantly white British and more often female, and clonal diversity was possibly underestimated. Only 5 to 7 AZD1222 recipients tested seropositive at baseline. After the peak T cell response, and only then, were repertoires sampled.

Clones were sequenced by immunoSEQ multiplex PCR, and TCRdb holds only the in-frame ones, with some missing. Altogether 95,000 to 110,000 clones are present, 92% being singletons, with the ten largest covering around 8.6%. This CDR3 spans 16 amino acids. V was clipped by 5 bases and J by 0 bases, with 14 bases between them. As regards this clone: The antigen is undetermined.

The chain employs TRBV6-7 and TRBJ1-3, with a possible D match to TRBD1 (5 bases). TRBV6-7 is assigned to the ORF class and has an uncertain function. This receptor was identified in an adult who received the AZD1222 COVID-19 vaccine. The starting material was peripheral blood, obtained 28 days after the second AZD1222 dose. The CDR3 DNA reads TGTGCCAGCAGTCCTCGGGGACGGAGCTCTGGAAACACCATATATTTT. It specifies CASSPRGRSSGNTIYF.